The 8 T cell receptor beta chains reported below all come from one sample, sequenced in a study of long-term antiretroviral therapy in people with HIV. Assay version v3.0 of immunoSEQ was used, and it was run at survey level. Using immunoSEQ multiplex PCR, the repertoire was profiled, and TCRdb retains in-frame clones only, with some absent. The data contain about 21,000 clones, about nine tenths of them singletons. The material sequenced was unsorted PBMCs, taken nearly 4.5 years before starting antiretroviral therapy. These receptor sequences come from a woman in her 30s with HIV.

CDR3 bases: TGTGCCAGCTCACCAGGGTTTACTGAAGCTTTCTTT. This sequence encodes CASSPGFTEAFF. V is TRBV18 and J is TRBJ1-1; no firm D call. The CDR3 is 12 amino acids. The germline CDR1 and CDR2 sequences are KGHSH and LQKENI. V was trimmed by 2 bases and J by 5 bases, leaving 6 bases between them.

CDR3 sequence (DNA): TGTGCCAGTAGTCCGGGAACAGGGGGCGGCAATCAGCCCCAGCATTTT. Its protein is CASSPGTGGGNQPQHF. This chain connects TRBV19 to TRBJ1-5, with TRBD1 identical over 9 bases. This CDR3 is 16 amino acids long. V lost 5 bases to trimming and J lost 2 bases; unmatched junction nucleotides: 7. Germline V gives CDR1 LNHDA, CDR2 SQIVND (reference sequence).

The chain has TRBV7-2 and TRBJ2-7; no definite D call. The CDR3 runs 13 residues. V was pared by 1 base and J by 3 bases, with 7 bases between. Germline CDR1 and CDR2: SGHTA and FQGNSA. As DNA, the CDR3 is TGTGCCAGCAGCTTAGTTCCAGGCTACGAGCAGTACTTC. This encodes CASSLVPGYEQYF. The variable domain in full, with the rest retrieved from reference TRBV7-2 and TRBJ2-7, is GAGVSQSPSNKVTEKGKDVELRCDPISGHTALYWYRQSLGQGLEFLIYFQGNSAPDKSGLPSDRFSAERTGGSVSTLTIQRTQQEDSAVYLCASSLVPGYEQYFGPGTRLTVT.

This chain links TRBV6-5 with TRBJ2-7; 7 nucleotides match TRBD1. Germline values: CDR1 MNHEY, CDR2 SVGAGI. The CDR3 is 15 amino acids. Losses at the gene ends were 5 bases for V and 9 bases for J; bases not matched to a gene: 16. CDR3 sequence (DNA): TGTGCCAGCAGTCAAACTAGACAGGGCGTCCACGGGCAGTACTTC. Amino acid sequence: CASSQTRQGVHGQYF.

V gene TRBV7-2 combines with J gene TRBJ2-5; D tentatively fits TRBD1 or TRBD2 (6 bases each). Trimming shortened V by 3 bases and J by 5 bases, and 10 bases separated the two germline ends. This CDR3 has 13 residues. CDR1 SGHTA and CDR2 FQGNSA come from the germline V gene. The CDR3 sequence: CASSFQGRETQYF. The DNA of the CDR3 is TGTGCCAGCAGCTTCCAGGGGAGGGAGACCCAGTACTTC.

The chain carries TRBV10-1 and TRBJ1-1; no reliable D call. Germline CDR1 and CDR2: WNHNN and SYGVQD (reference sequence). This CDR3 has 11 amino acids. V was trimmed by 3 bases and J by 10 bases, leaving 9 bases between them. CDR3 coding DNA: TGCGCCAGCAGTGACGGGCCTAGAGCTTTCTTT. Its protein product is CASSDGPRAFF.

The rearrangement links TRBV5-5 to TRBJ1-2; 8 bases line up with TRBD1. From germline, CDR1 is SGHKS and CDR2 YYEKEE (reference sequence). The V segment lost 3 bases and the J segment 3 bases; nucleotides outside the gene matches: 13. The CDR3 has 17 amino acids. The DNA for the CDR3 is TGTGCCAGCAGCTCCTTGGAGGACAGGGTATATCACTATGGCTACACCTTC. This gives the protein CASSSLEDRVYHYGYTF.

CDR3 nucleotides: TGTGCCAGCAGCGTAGGGGTTGGCGGGGGGGCCGAAGAGACCCAGTACTTC. It yields the protein CASSVGVGGGAEETQYF. The chain combines TRBV9 with TRBJ2-5; 9 nucleotides line up with TRBD2. The CDR3 consists of 17 residues. V gave up 0 bases and J gave up 3 bases; unmatched junction bases: 9. CDR1 is SGDLS, CDR2 YYNGEE, per germline.